This is a list of T cell receptor beta chains from one sample in a study of T cells after yellow fever vaccination. TCRdb reprocessed the 5' RACE reads via MiXCR and lists one record per CDR3 protein. The sample contains about 360,000 distinct CDR3 sequences, 6.2% of which appear only once. Source: PBMCs, taken 5 days after the yellow fever booster vaccination. These TCRs come from a man younger than 40 who received the YFV17D yellow fever vaccine. Each CDR3 is given with its conserved first and last residue. D genes are given only for firm matches. Clone size is given for some rows only: seen once, a few or many times, or a class if the clone is expanded.

>-|TRBJ1-6|TRBV20-1|TRBD1
CSARDGTDNSPLHF
TGCAGTGCTAGAGATGGGACAGATAATTCACCCCTCCACTTT
>many|TRBJ2-7|TRBV12-3/TRBV12-4|TRBD1
CASSQGQTYEQYF
TGTGCCAGCAGTCAGGGACAGACATACGAGCAGTACTTC
>many|TRBJ2-5|TRBV7-2|-
CASSVGLSETQYF
TGTGCCAGCAGCGTGGGTCTGTCGGAGACCCAGTACTTC
>many|TRBJ1-2|TRBV29-1|-
CSVEEGDNRYGYTF
TGCAGCGTTGAAGAGGGAGACAACCGCTATGGCTACACCTTC
>many|TRBJ2-3|TRBV4-3|-
CASSQVVAAGDTQYF
TGCGCCAGCAGCCAAGTTGTCGCGGCCGGGGATACGCAGTATTTT
>few|TRBJ1-2|TRBV6-2/TRBV6-3|TRBD1
CASRHPGTEVYGYTF
TGTGCCAGCAGACACCCCGGGACAGAGGTCTATGGCTACACCTTC
>many|TRBJ1-1|TRBV18|-
CASSPRGNTEAFF
TGTGCCAGCTCACCACGGGGAAACACTGAAGCTTTCTTT
>few|TRBJ1-6|TRBV7-3|TRBD1
CASSAQGSRNSPLHF
TGTGCCAGCAGCGCACAGGGGAGTCGTAATTCACCCCTCCACTTT
>many|TRBJ2-7|TRBV6-2/TRBV6-3|-
CASSYLNYEQYF
TGTGCCAGCAGTTACCTCAACTACGAGCAGTACTTC
>many|TRBJ2-1|TRBV14|TRBD2
CASSWTSGRTSYNEQFF
TGTGCCAGCAGTTGGACTAGCGGGAGGACCTCCTACAATGAGCAGTTCTTC
>-|TRBJ2-2|TRBV4-3|-
CASSHLAGQGNTGELFF
TGCGCCAGCAGCCACTTAGCGGGACAGGGGAACACCGGGGAGCTGTTTTTT
>many|TRBJ1-1|TRBV11-2|-
CASSLGRGGEAFF
TGTGCCAGCAGCTTGGGCAGGGGAGGTGAAGCTTTCTTT
>many|TRBJ1-5|TRBV20-1|-
CSAREGTSNQPQHF
TGCAGTGCTAGAGAGGGTACTAGCAATCAGCCCCAGCATTTT
>-|TRBJ2-7|TRBV4-3|TRBD2
CASSQRVAGVSEQYF
TGCGCCAGCAGCCAACGGGTAGCGGGAGTGAGCGAGCAGTACTTC
>few|TRBJ2-7|TRBV19|TRBD2
CASRSLAGTEYEQYF
TGTGCCAGTAGATCGCTAGCGGGAACGGAGTACGAGCAGTACTTC
>few|TRBJ1-5|TRBV19|-
CASSTTTNAQPQHF
TGTGCCAGTAGTACGACGACGAATGCTCAGCCCCAGCATTTT
>few|TRBJ2-1|TRBV9|-
CASSLQITRGNEQFF
TGTGCCAGCAGCCTACAAATTACTAGGGGTAATGAGCAGTTCTTC
>many|TRBJ2-5|TRBV9|TRBD2
CASSIHSGSKKTQYF
TGTGCCAGCAGCATCCACAGCGGGAGTAAGAAGACCCAGTACTTC
>-|TRBJ2-7|TRBV10-2|TRBD2
CASSESGRTGGLSYEQYF
TGCGCCAGCAGTGAGAGCGGGAGGACAGGCGGGTTGTCCTACGAGCAGTACTTC
>-|TRBJ2-1|TRBV9|TRBD1
CASSVGQGNNNEQFF
TGTGCCAGCAGCGTTGGACAGGGAAACAACAATGAGCAGTTCTTC
>few|TRBJ2-5|TRBV5-1|-
CASTNQAEFGTQYF
TGCGCCAGCACGAACCAAGCTGAGTTCGGGACCCAGTACTTC
>-|TRBJ2-1|TRBV3-1|TRBD2
CASSQPGLVVGNEQFF
TGTGCCAGCAGCCAACCGGGACTAGTGGTTGGCAATGAGCAGTTCTTC
>many|TRBJ1-3|TRBV6-1|TRBD1
CASTGQGVSGNTIYF
TGTGCCAGCACGGGACAGGGCGTCTCTGGAAACACCATATATTTT
>many|TRBJ1-4|TRBV29-1|TRBD1
CSATGTGGGKLFF
TGCAGCGCCACCGGGACAGGGGGCGGAAAACTGTTTTTT
>many|TRBJ2-7|TRBV11-2|TRBD2
CASSFPRTTSGNRKNEQYF
TGTGCCAGCAGCTTCCCCCGGACGACTAGCGGGAATAGGAAAAACGAGCAGTACTTC
>-|TRBJ1-1|TRBV6-5|-
CASSYVGAVNTEAFF
TGTGCCAGCAGTTACGTCGGGGCTGTGAACACTGAAGCTTTCTTT
>many|TRBJ2-3|TRBV7-9|-
CASSLGSGSTDTQYF
TGTGCCAGCAGCTTAGGGAGCGGGAGCACAGATACGCAGTATTTT
>few|TRBJ2-1|TRBV30|TRBD2
CAWAGLAQINEQFF
TGTGCCTGGGCTGGACTAGCTCAAATCAATGAGCAGTTCTTC
>many|TRBJ2-7|TRBV12-3/TRBV12-4|TRBD2
CASSLSAGGPYEQYF
TGTGCCAGCAGTTTATCAGCGGGAGGGCCCTACGAGCAGTACTTC
>many|TRBJ2-3|TRBV12-3/TRBV12-4|TRBD1
CASSWTGAFTDTQYF
TGTGCCAGCTCCTGGACAGGGGCCTTCACAGATACGCAGTATTTT
>many|TRBJ2-5|TRBV10-3|TRBD1
CAIGGTGDQETQYF
TGTGCCATCGGAGGGACAGGAGACCAAGAGACCCAGTACTTC
>many|TRBJ2-7|TRBV5-6|TRBD2
CASSQVRGSGYEQYF
TGTGCCAGCAGTCAAGTTCGCGGGAGCGGCTACGAGCAGTACTTC
>few|TRBJ2-1|TRBV20-1|TRBD1
CSASSAGQAFDEQFF
TGCAGTGCTAGTAGTGCGGGACAGGCCTTTGATGAGCAGTTCTTC
>few|TRBJ1-4|TRBV20-1|-
CSARPGRTNEKLFF
TGCAGTGCTAGACCGGGCAGGACTAATGAAAAACTGTTTTTT
>many|TRBJ1-1|TRBV29-1|-
CSVEPRVWASTEAFF
TGCAGCGTTGAACCTCGAGTGTGGGCAAGCACTGAAGCTTTCTTT
>few|TRBJ2-7|TRBV10-3|-
CAISEYRADEQYF
TGTGCCATCAGTGAGTATAGGGCCGACGAGCAGTACTTC
>many|TRBJ2-5|TRBV5-1|-
CASSLNRETQYF
TGCGCCAGCAGCTTGAATAGAGAGACCCAGTACTTC
>-|TRBJ2-2|TRBV12-3/TRBV12-4|TRBD2
CASSFRRTSTAGELFF
TGTGCCAGCAGTTTCCGGAGGACTAGCACCGCCGGGGAGCTGTTTTTT
>few|TRBJ2-4|TRBV14|-
CASSRGTHQYF
TGTGCCAGCAGCCGCGGGACACATCAGTACTTC
>many|TRBJ2-2|TRBV20-1|-
CSARDQGPGGELFF
TGCAGTGCTAGAGATCAAGGGCCCGGCGGGGAGCTGTTTTTT
>-|TRBJ1-2|TRBV15|TRBD1
CATSRRDRVEYGYTF
TGTGCCACCAGCAGACGGGACAGGGTTGAGTATGGCTACACCTTC
>many|TRBJ2-7|TRBV10-2|-
CASWGPTSYEQYF
TGCGCCAGCTGGGGACCGACCTCCTACGAGCAGTACTTC